The TCR beta chain under discussion was sequenced for a study of blood T cell repertoires in COVID-19. Data came from immunoSEQ multiplex PCR; TCRdb stores just in-frame clones and leaves some out. The sample lists 410,000 or so clones; more than 80% were seen once. This CDR3 is built from 15 residues. Sample: peripheral blood. V and J are TRBV12-2 and TRBJ2-7; TRBD1, the D gene given by the table, was not confirmed from the DNA. TRBV12-2 is labeled a pseudogene. The receptor comes from a woman in her thirties with active or convalescent COVID-19. The CDR3 DNA is TGTGCAAGTCGCCCAGCGAGACAGGGAACCTACGAGCAGTACTTC. It is translated as CASRPARQGTYEQYF.